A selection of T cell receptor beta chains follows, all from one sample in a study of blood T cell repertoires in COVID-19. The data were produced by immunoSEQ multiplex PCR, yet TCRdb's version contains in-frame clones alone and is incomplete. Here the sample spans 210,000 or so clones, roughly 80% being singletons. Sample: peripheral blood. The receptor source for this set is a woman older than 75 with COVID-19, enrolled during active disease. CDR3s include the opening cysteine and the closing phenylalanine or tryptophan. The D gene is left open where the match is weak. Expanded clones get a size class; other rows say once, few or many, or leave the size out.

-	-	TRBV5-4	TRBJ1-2	TGTGCCAGCAGCCGGGTAGGCAGCGGACCCAAGGGCTACACCTTC	CASSRVGSGPKGYTF
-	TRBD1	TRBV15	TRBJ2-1	TGTGCCACCAGCAGGGCTCCGGGACAGGGTTACAATGAGCAGTTCTTC	CATSRAPGQGYNEQFF
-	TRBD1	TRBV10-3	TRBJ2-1	TGTGCCATCAGGGAAGACAGGGTCAATGAGCAGTTCTTC	CAIREDRVNEQFF
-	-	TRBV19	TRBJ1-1	TGTGCCAGCGCCCTCATGGGGCTAAAGAACACTGAAGCTTTCTTT	CASALMGLKNTEAFF
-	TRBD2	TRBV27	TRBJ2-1	TGTGCCAGCAGTTTAGCGGGAGGGTCCTACAATGAGCAGTTCTTC	CASSLAGGSYNEQFF
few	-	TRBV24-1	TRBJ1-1	TGTGCCACCATGGCAGACATGAACACTGAAGCTTTCTTT	CATMADMNTEAFF
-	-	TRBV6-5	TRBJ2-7	TGTGCCAGCAGCTCCCCGGGTCTCTCCTACGAGCAGTACTTC	CASSSPGLSYEQYF
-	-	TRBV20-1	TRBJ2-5	TGCAGTGCTAGTCGGACTTATCAAGAGACCCAGTACTTC	CSASRTYQETQYF
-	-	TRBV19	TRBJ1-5	TGTGCCAGTAAGGGGGTGTCGCCCTCGGATAGGTGGGGCAATCAGCCCCAGCATTTT	CASKGVSPSDRWGNQPQHF
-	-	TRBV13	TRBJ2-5	TGTGCCAGCAGCTCCACCGGGACTCAAGAGACCCAGTACTTC	CASSSTGTQETQYF
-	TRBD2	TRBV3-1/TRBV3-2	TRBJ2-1	TGTGCCAGCAGCTCGTTCGGACTAGCGGAGACCTACAATGAGCAGTTCTTC	CASSSFGLAETYNEQFF
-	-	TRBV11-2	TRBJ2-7	TGTGCCAGCAGCTTACAGGTCTTAACCTACGAGCAGTACTTC	CASSLQVLTYEQYF
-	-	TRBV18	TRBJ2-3	TGTGCCAGCTCACCGAAAGGGAGCGCCTTCACAGATACGCAGTATTTT	CASSPKGSAFTDTQYF
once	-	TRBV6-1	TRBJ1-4	TGTGCCAGCAGTGATAGACAGGAAAATGAAAAACTGTTTTTT	CASSDRQENEKLFF
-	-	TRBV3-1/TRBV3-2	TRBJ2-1	TGTGCCAGCAGCCAGGGGAGCTCATACAATGAGCAGTTCTTC	CASSQGSSYNEQFF
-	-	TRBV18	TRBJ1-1	TGTGCCAGCTCACCGGCGCGGGTCGGCACTGAAGCTTTCTTT	CASSPARVGTEAFF
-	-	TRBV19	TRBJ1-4	TGTGCCAGTAGTCCGAGCGGGAGAAAACTGTTTTTT	CASSPSGRKLFF
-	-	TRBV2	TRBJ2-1	TGTGCCAGTCATAAAGCGGCTTACAATGAGCAGTTCTTC	CASHKAAYNEQFF
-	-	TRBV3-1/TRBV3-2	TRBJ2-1	TGTGCCAGCAGCCAAGTACAGGGTTGGGGTGAGCAGTTCTTC	CASSQVQGWGEQFF
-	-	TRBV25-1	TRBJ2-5	TGTGCCAGCAGTCAGGCGGGGACGCAAGAGACCCAGTACTTC	CASSQAGTQETQYF
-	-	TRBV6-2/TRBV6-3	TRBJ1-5	TGTGCCAGCAGTTTCGAGGGCAGGCCCAATCAGCCCCAGCATTTT	CASSFEGRPNQPQHF
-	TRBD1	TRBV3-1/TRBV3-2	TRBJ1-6	TGTGCCAGCAGCCAACGGACAGGGGGAAGCTCCTATAATTCACCCCTCCACTTT	CASSQRTGGSSYNSPLHF
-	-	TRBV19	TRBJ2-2	TGTGCCAGTAGTATACCCAGGCTGGCCGGGGAGCTGTTTTTT	CASSIPRLAGELFF
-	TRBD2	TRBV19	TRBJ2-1	TGTGCCAGGCCCTGGGGCGGGAGTCCCAGCTACAATGAGCAGTTCTTC	CARPWGGSPSYNEQFF
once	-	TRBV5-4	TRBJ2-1	TGTGCCAGCAGCTTAGCGGGTCCGACCAACAATGAGCAGTTCTTC	CASSLAGPTNNEQFF
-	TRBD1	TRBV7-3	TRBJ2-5	TGTGCCAGCAGCTTGGGGACAGGGGAAGAGACCCAGTACTTC	CASSLGTGEETQYF
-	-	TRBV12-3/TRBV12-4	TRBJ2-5	TGTGCCAGCACCGAAAGGGGGCAAGAGACCCAGTACTTC	CASTERGQETQYF
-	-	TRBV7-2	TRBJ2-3	TGTGCCAGCAATATAGCGTTTTGGGATACGCAGTATTTT	CASNIAFWDTQYF
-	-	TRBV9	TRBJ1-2	TGTGCCAGCAGCATAACGACAGGTGTGTCTGGCTACACCTTC	CASSITTGVSGYTF
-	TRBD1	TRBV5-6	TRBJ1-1	TGTGCCAGCAGCGTGGGACAGGGGTTCCTAAGCGGCACTGAAGCTTTCTTT	CASSVGQGFLSGTEAFF
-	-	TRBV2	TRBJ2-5	TGTGCCAGCAGGCCACAGGGCCAAGAGACCCAGTACTTC	CASRPQGQETQYF
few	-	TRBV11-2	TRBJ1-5	TGTGCCAGCAGCTTATTTTGGTGGGACACGGGGAAACCCCAGCATTTT	CASSLFWWDTGKPQHF
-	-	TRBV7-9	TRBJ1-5	TGTGCCAGCAGCTTAGACACGTATCAGCCCCAGCATTTT	CASSLDTYQPQHF
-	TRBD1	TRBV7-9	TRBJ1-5	TGTGCCAGCAGCTTGGCCCCCGCGGGACAGGGGGTTGCAAAGCCCCAGCATTTT	CASSLAPAGQGVAKPQHF
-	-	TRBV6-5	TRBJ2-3	TGTGCCAGCAGTTATCAGGCGGGGACCCCAGATACGCAGTATTTT	CASSYQAGTPDTQYF
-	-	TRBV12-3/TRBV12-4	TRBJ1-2	TGTGCCAGCGGATCCTCGGGAGGCTACACCTTC	CASGSSGGYTF
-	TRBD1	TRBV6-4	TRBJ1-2	TGTGCCAGCAGTGAACAGCCGGGACAGGTGCATGGCTACACCTTC	CASSEQPGQVHGYTF
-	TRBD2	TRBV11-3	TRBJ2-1	TGTGCCAGCAGCCCGGGACTAGGGGTCAATGAGCAGTTCTTC	CASSPGLGVNEQFF
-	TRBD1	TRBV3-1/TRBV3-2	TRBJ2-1	TGTGCCAGCAGCCCTCTCACAGGGGCCAACAATGAGCAGTTCTTC	CASSPLTGANNEQFF
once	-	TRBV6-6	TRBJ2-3	TGTGCCACCCGTTCACCGGGAGCTCCGGATACGCAGTATTTT	CATRSPGAPDTQYF
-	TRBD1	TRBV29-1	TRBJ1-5	TGCAGCGTGGGGACAGGGGGCTGGGATCAGCCCCAGCATTTT	CSVGTGGWDQPQHF
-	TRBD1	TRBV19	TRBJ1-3	TGTGCCAGTAGTACCCGGACAGGGGGCCGAAACACCATATATTTT	CASSTRTGGRNTIYF
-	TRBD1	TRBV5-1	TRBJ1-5	TGCGCCAGCAGCTCGGGACAGGGTGATCAGCCCCAGCATTTT	CASSSGQGDQPQHF
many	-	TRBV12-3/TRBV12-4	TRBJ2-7	TGTGCCAGCAGGTTGGACTTGCAGTACGAGCAGTACTTC	CASRLDLQYEQYF
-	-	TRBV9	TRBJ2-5	TGTGCCAGCAGCAGAAGTAGGGGATCAGAGACCCAGTACTTC	CASSRSRGSETQYF
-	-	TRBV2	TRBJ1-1	TGTGCCAGCACCACCCGGGGGTCCCCTGAAGCTTTCTTT	CASTTRGSPEAFF
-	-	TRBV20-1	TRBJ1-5	TGCAGTGGGGGCGACTATCAGCCCCAGCATTTT	CSGGDYQPQHF
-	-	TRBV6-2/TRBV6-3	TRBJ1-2	TGTGCCAGCAGTTACAGACAGGCCGCCTATGGCTACACCTTC	CASSYRQAAYGYTF
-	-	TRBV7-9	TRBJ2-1	TGTGCCAGCAGCGGGGAGGTGCCAGGCCTCGCGCAGTTCTTC	CASSGEVPGLAQFF
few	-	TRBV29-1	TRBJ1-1	TGCAGCGTCGCAAGGGAGCAAAACACTGAAGCTTTCTTT	CSVAREQNTEAFF
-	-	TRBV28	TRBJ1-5	TGTGCCAGCAGTTTAGCCATCTACAATCAGCCCCAGCATTTT	CASSLAIYNQPQHF